This record looks at one TCR beta chain sequence and its context. Its cognate antigen is unknown. This entry is derived from a study of T cell repertoires in cytomegalovirus infection. Study at large: Alongside well-studied HLA-B-restricted CMV epitopes, recently identified HLA-C-restricted CMV epitopes were also used.

Each CDR3 protein is one row after TCRdb ran MiXCR on the reads. The repertoire holds tens of thousands of distinct CDR3 sequences, with about 45% as singletons. Study-wide results and limits: CMV-specific HLA-C-restricted TCR beta clonotypes dominated the ex vivo response.

In germline, CDR1 is MNHNS, CDR2 SASEGT. The V and J ends lost 6 bases and 9 bases, in that order; junction bases with no gene match: 7. The CDR3 totals 12 residues. This sequence was found in a human donor in good health (CMV status not recorded). Some clones in this sample may be carry-over from other donors' samples. The material sequenced was CD8+ T cells from cultured PBMCs, taken from culture after CMV antigen stimulation. The chain links TRBV6-1 to TRBJ1-2; 7 bases align to TRBD1. As DNA, the CDR3 is TGTGCCAGCAGCTATGTACAGGGGAGCTACACCTTC. This codes for CASSYVQGSYTF.